Presented here are 17 T cell receptor beta chains from one specimen sequenced in a study of CD8+CD57+ T cells in acquired aplastic anemia. Selection for sequencing was limited to patients who had shown CD8+CD57+ cell expansion by flow cytometry. According to the study, genomic DNA was the template for TCR beta VDJ and CDR3 profiling. MiXCR, run by TCRdb on the reads, gives a single entry per CDR3 protein. The sample holds around 130,000 distinct CDR3 sequences; over 55% are singletons and the top ten take roughly 30%. Material: sorted CD4+, CD8+, or CD8+CD57+ T cells (not recorded which) from PBMCs. These receptors all stem from a human donor with aplastic anemia.

This clonotype appeared a few times. J is TRBJ1-2 and V is TRBV20-1; TRBD1 agrees at 8 bases. The CDR3 consists of 12 residues. The germline gives CDR1 DFQATT, CDR2 SNEGSKA (reference sequence). Trimming at V came to 5 bases and at J to 4 bases, leaving 3 bases not matched to a gene. The CDR3 protein is CSASGGGYGYTF. In DNA form, the CDR3 reads TGCAGTGCTTCAGGGGGCGGCTATGGCTACACCTTC.

V usage is TRBV29-1 and J usage is TRBJ2-7; 12 bases are shared with TRBD2. CDR1 is SQVTM, CDR2 ANQGSEA, per germline. J was trimmed by 7 bases and V by 0 bases; bases with no gene match: 7. The CDR3 has 15 residues. The CDR3 here is CSVEDPASGRGEQYF. The CDR3 nucleotides read TGCAGCGTTGAAGATCCCGCTAGCGGGAGGGGTGAGCAGTACTTC.

The table lists this clonotype with many counts. The chain uses TRBV20-1 and TRBJ1-1; tentative D call: TRBD1 (6 bases). Germline V gene data show CDR1 as DFQATT and CDR2 as SNEGSKA (reference sequence). The V end was cut by 0 bases, the J end by 8 bases, with 10 bases between. The CDR3 sequence is 12 residues long. CDR3 sequence: CSARDYRVEAFF. The CDR3 DNA reads TGCAGTGCTAGAGATTACAGGGTAGAAGCTTTCTTT.

As for this clonotype: The germline gene is not matched at one end of the junction; a read error may be the cause. This chain connects TRBV7-3 to TRBJ2-7; TRBD1 might be the D (5 bases). The CDR3 is made up of 14 amino acids. The germline gives CDR1 SGHTA, CDR2 FQGTGA. CDR3: CASSPRWGIHEQYF. The DNA for the CDR3 is TGTGCTAGCAGCCCCCGGTGGGGCATCCACGAGCAGTACTTC.

The rearrangement uses TRBV29-1 and TRBJ2-3; 8 nucleotides line up with TRBD2. This CDR3 has 14 amino acids. V was clipped by 6 bases and J by 8 bases; unmatched bases: 13. Germline CDR1 is SQVTM and CDR2 is ANQGSEA. CDR3 region: CSVKEGLGSVTQYF. CDR3 coding DNA: TGCAGCGTGAAGGAGGGACTAGGCTCTGTTACGCAGTATTTT.

This sequence joins TRBV15 and TRBJ2-7; no firm D call. Germline loops: CDR1 LNHNV, CDR2 YYDKDF (reference sequence). The CDR3 runs to 15 residues. Deletions cut 6 bases from V and 3 bases from J, with 18 bases between. This CDR3 is CATSPKLSSGYEQYF. CDR3 sequence (DNA): TGTGCCACCAGTCCGAAGCTCTCCAGTGGCTACGAGCAGTACTTC.

The chain recombines TRBV6-5 with TRBJ2-7; D not certain. The CDR3 length is 14 residues. Germline assignment: CDR1 MNHEY and CDR2 SVGAGI. V gave up 0 bases and J gave up 0 bases, with 6 bases separating them. The CDR3 is CASSYSSGSYEQYF. The CDR3 DNA sequence: TGTGCCAGCAGTTACTCTTCAGGCTCCTACGAGCAGTACTTC.

Only a few counts were recorded for this clonotype. V and J are TRBV10-1 and TRBJ2-1; no definite D call. Germline assignment: CDR1 WNHNN and CDR2 SYGVQD (reference sequence). V was trimmed by 4 bases and J by 0 bases, leaving 10 bases between them. The CDR3 consists of 15 residues. The CDR3 spells CASSGGSGSYNEQFF. CDR3 nucleotide sequence: TGCGCCAGCAGTGGGGGATCGGGCTCCTACAATGAGCAGTTCTTC.

In its sample, this clonotype was seen once. V and J are TRBV5-4 and TRBJ2-1, with D uncertain. The CDR3 is made up of 14 amino acids. V was shortened by 3 bases and J by 3 bases, with 10 bases between the two germline ends. Germline CDR1 is SGHNT and CDR2 is YYREEE (reference sequence). The CDR3 region has the DNA TGTGCCAGCAGCTATTCGACGAACTACAATGAGCAGTTCTTC. This translates into CASSYSTNYNEQFF.

This clonotype was seen just once. V usage is TRBV5-6 and J usage is TRBJ2-7; D is perhaps TRBD2 (7 bases). Germline CDR1 and CDR2: SGHDT and YYEEEE. Between the trimmed V and J ends, which lost 0 bases and 2 bases, there was a span of 12 bases. CDR3 length: 15 amino acids. The CDR3 is CASSLAGRGAYEQYF. CDR3 bases: TGTGCCAGCAGCTTGGCTGGGAGGGGGGCCTACGAGCAGTACTTC.

The V gene is TRBV10-3, the J gene TRBJ2-7; 9 nucleotides agree with TRBD2. Germline trimming cut 7 bases from V and 6 bases from J; bases unmatched to any gene: 10. The CDR3 runs 14 residues. Germline V CDR1 and CDR2: ENHRY, SYGVKD. The CDR3 bases are TGTGCCATCACCGTTCTAGCGGGGACGGGCGAGCAGTACTTC. It specifies CAITVLAGTGEQYF.

The CDR3 nucleotides are TGTGCCTGGAGTGTAGGGGGCACTGAAGCTTTCTTT. It encodes CAWSVGGTEAFF. The gene calls are TRBV30 and TRBJ1-1, with D maybe TRBD1 (6 bases). The CDR3 contains 12 residues. The ends were cut back, 0 bases at V and 4 bases at J, with 6 bases in the middle. Germline V gene data show CDR1 as GTSNPN and CDR2 as SVGIG (reference sequence).

Remarks on this clonotype: A single base separates this from a much larger clone, so it may be a read error. The V and J genes are TRBV11-3 and TRBJ1-3; possible D gene TRBD1, 6 bases. The CDR3 is 15 amino acids. Germline V CDR1 and CDR2: SGHNT, YENEEA. The CDR3 spells CASSLVSTVGDTTYF. CDR3 DNA: TGTGCCAGCAGCTTAGTAAGCACAGTCGGGGACACCACATATTTT.

This chain uses TRBV27 with TRBJ1-2, with 11 nucleotides matching TRBD1. J lost 8 bases, V lost 3 bases, and 5 bases had no gene match. Germline V gene data show CDR1 as MNHEY and CDR2 as SMNVEV (reference sequence). There are 14 residues in the CDR3. The CDR3 sequence is CASSFIGTGGGYTF. The CDR3 nucleotides are TGTGCCAGCAGTTTCATCGGGACAGGGGGAGGCTACACCTTC.

The chain recombines TRBV19 with TRBJ1-3; possibly TRBD1 for D (5 bases). V was trimmed by 5 bases and J by 4 bases, leaving 15 bases between them. Per germline, CDR1 LNHDA and CDR2 SQIVND (reference sequence). The CDR3 sequence is 15 residues long. In nucleotides, the CDR3 is TGTGCCAGTAGTGTAACCGGGACGTTCGGAAACACCATATATTTT. Its protein product is CASSVTGTFGNTIYF. The complete variable domain, with remaining parts taken from reference TRBV19 and TRBJ1-3, reads DGGITQSPKYLFRKEGQNVTLSCEQNLNHDAMYWYRQDPGQGLRLIYYSQIVNDFQKGDIAEGYSVSREKKESFPLTVTSAQKNPTAFYLCASSVTGTFGNTIYFGEGSWLTVV.

Comment on this clonotype: One end of the junction does not line up with germline, which may come from a read error. V is TRBV6-2 or TRBV6-3 and J is TRBJ1-1; D call uncertain. The CDR3 has 14 residues. Germline lookup yields CDR1 MNHEY and CDR2 SVGEGT. The CDR3 DNA follows: TGTGTCAGCAGTTACTCTGGACCGGGTACTGAAGCTTTCTTT. Protein product: CVSSYSGPGTEAFF.

There are many counts of this clonotype. The rearrangement uses TRBV20-1 and TRBJ2-1; either TRBD1 or TRBD2 may supply D (6 bases each). Trimming left V 0 bases short and J 8 bases short, with 20 bases between. Germline CDR1 DFQATT, CDR2 SNEGSKA (reference sequence). This CDR3 has 16 residues. CDR3 coding DNA: TGCAGTGCTAGAGATCATGGTGGGGGGCGCGTTTATGAGCAGTTCTTC. Protein sequence: CSARDHGGGRVYEQFF.